These 17 T cell receptor beta chains share one sample of origin, sequenced in a study of blood T cell repertoires in COVID-19. Measured with immunoSEQ multiplex PCR; TCRdb has only the in-frame clones, and not every one. The sample shows some 83,000 clones, around 88% of them seen only once. The sequencing sample was made of peripheral blood. The receptors originated from a man aged 55 to 70 with acute or convalescent COVID-19.

This clone appeared once. This chain joins TRBV3-1 (or the pseudogene TRBV3-2) and TRBJ2-1, with 9 bases aligning to TRBD2. The CDR3 loop spans 15 amino acids. Germline CDR1 reads LGHDT; CDR2 reads YNNKEL (reference sequence). Trimming removed 8 bases from V and 4 bases from J; junction bases left unmatched: 9. CDR3 DNA sequence: TGTGCCAGCCGGAGAGCGGGAGGCCTTTACAATGAGCAGTTCTTC. Translating it yields CASRRAGGLYNEQFF.

The sample holds a few counts of this clone. The chain carries TRBV10-3 and TRBJ1-1, with D perhaps TRBD1 (6 bases). V was shortened by 8 bases and J by 1 base, with 17 bases between the two germline ends. Looked up from germline, CDR1 is ENHRY and CDR2 is SYGVKD. There are 15 residues in the CDR3. CDR3 nucleotide sequence: TGTGCCATCGGAACCAAGGGGGGGGAGAACACTGAAGCTTTCTTT. Translation: CAIGTKGGENTEAFF.

The rearrangement joins TRBV24-1 to TRBJ2-5; D possibly corresponds to TRBD1 (5 bases). The CDR3 is made up of 14 amino acids. Germline V gene sequence: CDR1 KGHDR, CDR2 SFDVKD. The ends were cut back, 3 bases at V and 3 bases at J, with 10 bases in the middle. CDR3 nucleotides: TGTGCCACCAGTGATCAAGGGGTTAAAGAGACCCAGTACTTC. It specifies CATSDQGVKETQYF.

The chain couples TRBV19 to TRBJ2-1, with 10 bases lining up with TRBD2. Germline lookup yields CDR1 LNHDA and CDR2 SQIVND (reference sequence). This CDR3 region has 19 residues. Unmatched junction bases numbered 17, after V lost 2 bases and J lost 7 bases. CDR3: CASSIPLGLAGVLDNEQFF. CDR3 in DNA: TGTGCCAGTAGTATACCCCTCGGGCTAGCGGGGGTCTTGGATAATGAGCAGTTCTTC.

The chain carries TRBV7-2 and TRBJ2-7, with 7 bases lining up with TRBD2. This CDR3 contains 15 residues. Germline V gives CDR1 SGHTA, CDR2 FQGNSA. Germline trimming cut 9 bases from V and 3 bases from J; bases unmatched to any gene: 14. CDR3 sequence reads: CASSEWGGAFYEQYF. In DNA, the CDR3 is TGTGCCAGTTCGGAATGGGGAGGGGCCTTCTACGAGCAGTACTTC.

This rearrangement joins TRBV6-1 to TRBJ1-2, with 7 nucleotides matching TRBD1. Germline V gives CDR1 MNHNS, CDR2 SASEGT. CDR3 length: 17 amino acids. The ends lost 2 bases at V and 4 bases at J; junction bases unmatched: 13. The CDR3 here is CASSESLDRSLVYGYTF. The CDR3 region has the DNA TGTGCCAGCAGTGAATCTTTGGACAGGAGTCTTGTCTATGGCTACACCTTC.

The CDR3 DNA reads as TGTGCCAGTAGTGTCCCCGCCGGCGACACAGGCGGCTACACCTTC. Translation: CASSVPAGDTGGYTF. This chain joins TRBV19 and TRBJ1-2; tentatively, D is TRBD1 (5 bases). V was cut by 5 bases and J by 8 bases, with 21 bases left in between. The germline V gene has CDR1 LNHDA and CDR2 SQIVND (reference sequence). This CDR3 has 15 amino acids.

This clone was seen a few times. The chain has TRBV5-6 and TRBJ1-3; D unclear. The CDR3 has 15 residues. Trimming left V 1 base short and J 0 bases short, with 8 bases between. Per germline, CDR1 SGHDT and CDR2 YYEEEE. The CDR3 sequence is CASSLMSGSGNTIYF. Written as DNA, the CDR3 is TGTGCCAGCAGCTTGATGTCGGGCTCTGGAAACACCATATATTTT.

This chain connects TRBV3-1 (or the pseudogene TRBV3-2) to TRBJ1-2, with a tentative D call TRBD1 (6 bases). The length of the CDR3 is 16 residues. Per the germline V gene, CDR1 is LGHDT and CDR2 is YNNKEL (reference sequence). V gave up 1 base and J gave up 4 bases, with 16 bases separating them. CDR3 nucleotide sequence: TGTGCCAGCAGCCAAGCTTCGACAGGAGAAACCTATGGCTACACCTTC. This translates into CASSQASTGETYGYTF.

This chain joins TRBV18 and TRBJ1-1; no reliable D call. The CDR3 extends over 16 amino acids. The V gene's germline CDR1 is KGHSH and CDR2 LQKENI. Between the trimmed V and J ends, which lost 2 bases and 1 base, there was a span of 14 bases. The chain's CDR3 is CASSPKAGGQNTEAFF. The DNA of the CDR3 is TGTGCCAGCTCACCAAAGGCTGGCGGGCAGAACACTGAAGCTTTCTTT. Full variable domain (remainder filled in from reference TRBV18 and TRBJ1-1): NAGVMQNPRHLVRRRGQEARLRCSPMKGHSHVYWYRQLPEEGLKFMVYLQKENIIDESGMPKERFSAEFPKEGPSILRIQQVVRGDSAAYFCASSPKAGGQNTEAFFGQGTRLTVV.

V and J are TRBV4-2 and TRBJ1-5, with D perhaps TRBD1 (5 bases). The CDR3 spans 16 residues. Germline V CDR1 and CDR2: LGHNA, YNFKEQ. Trimming stripped 0 bases from V and 2 bases from J, with 11 bases between. The CDR3 nucleotides read TGTGCCAGCAGCCAAGATCTGGGGGGAGGCAATCAGCCCCAGCATTTT. The encoded protein is CASSQDLGGGNQPQHF.

This chain connects TRBV5-8 to TRBJ1-1; D is ambiguous. V was clipped by 0 bases and J by 7 bases, with 7 bases between them. The CDR3 extends over 12 amino acids. In germline, CDR1 is SGHTS, CDR2 YDEGEE. The CDR3 is CASSLAGIEAFF. The CDR3 region has the DNA TGTGCCAGCAGCTTGGCCGGGATTGAAGCTTTCTTT.

This rearrangement joins TRBV5-1 to TRBJ2-7; TRBD1 aligns across 7 bases. J gave up 2 bases and V 3 bases, and 8 bases lay outside the gene matches. The CDR3 contains 15 residues. Germline-derived CDR1 and CDR2 are SGHRS and YFSETQ. In DNA form, the CDR3 reads TGCGCCAGCAGCTCTACGACGGGACAGCCCTACGAGCAGTACTTC. This gives the protein CASSSTTGQPYEQYF.

The rearrangement uses TRBV3-1 (or the pseudogene TRBV3-2) and TRBJ1-2; possibly TRBD1 for D (6 bases). In germline, CDR1 is LGHDT, CDR2 YNNKEL (reference sequence). Trimming pared 5 bases from V and 3 bases from J, leaving 19 bases between. The CDR3 covers 16 residues. CDR3 residues: CASSSQGTSKHYGYTF. CDR3 in DNA: TGTGCCAGCAGCTCCCAGGGGACCTCTAAACACTATGGCTACACCTTC.

This clone is a singleton in its sample. The J gene is TRBJ2-2, the V gene TRBV27; TRBD1 aligns across 8 bases. Germline CDR1 and CDR2: MNHEY and SMNVEV (reference sequence). V dropped 2 bases and J dropped 2; count of bases not matched to a gene: 7. The CDR3 has 17 amino acids. CDR3 bases: TGTGCCAGCAGTTTAGGCTACGGGACAGGTAACACCGGGGAGCTGTTTTTT. Its protein is CASSLGYGTGNTGELFF.

The chain is built from TRBV4-1 and TRBJ1-1; 8 bases map to TRBD1. V shed 3 bases, J shed 3 bases, and the junction held 3 bases outside the gene matches. Germline V lookup: CDR1 MGHRA, CDR2 YSYEKL. CDR3 length equals 14 residues. Here the CDR3 DNA reads TGCGCCAGCAGCCACGGACAGGGTTACACTGAAGCTTTCTTT. This sequence encodes CASSHGQGYTEAFF.

This rearrangement joins TRBV4-1 to TRBJ2-1; D may be TRBD1 (5 bases). With 1 base removed from V and 4 bases from J, the gap between germline ends came to 8 bases. CDR1 and CDR2 from the germline V gene are MGHRA and YSYEKL. There are 14 residues in the CDR3. The CDR3 reads CASSQGGLYNEQFF. The CDR3, as DNA: TGCGCCAGCAGCCAAGGGGGCCTTTACAATGAGCAGTTCTTC.